This passage covers 5 T cell receptor beta chains from one sample sequenced in a study of blood T cell repertoires in COVID-19. Sequencing used immunoSEQ multiplex PCR; TCRdb keeps in-frame clones, though not all of them. This table holds 45,000 to 50,000 clones, approximately 86% found once. The sequenced sample was peripheral blood. Every receptor here comes from a man aged 80 or over in a cohort sampled during active COVID-19.

The chain couples TRBV9 to TRBJ2-4; 9 bases line up with TRBD2. With 4 bases clipped from V and 0 bases from J, the junction kept 8 bases outside the gene matches. Germline values: CDR1 SGDLS, CDR2 YYNGEE. This CDR3 contains 17 residues. The CDR3 reads CASSPRTSDLAKNIQYF. DNA for the CDR3: TGTGCCAGCAGCCCCAGGACTAGCGACTTAGCCAAAAACATTCAGTACTTC.

V usage is TRBV4-1 and J usage is TRBJ2-1; 8 bases are a match to TRBD2. The V gene end was trimmed by 1 base and the J gene end by 6 bases; junction bases not matched to a gene: 8. The CDR3 has 16 residues. Per germline, CDR1 MGHRA and CDR2 YSYEKL. In nucleotides, the CDR3 is TGCGCCAGCAGCCAAGTCGGTCGGGGGGGTAGCAATGAGCAGTTCTTC. This translates into CASSQVGRGGSNEQFF.

The V gene is TRBV18, the J gene TRBJ1-1; 7 bases are shared with TRBD1. Germline assignment: CDR1 KGHSH and CDR2 LQKENI. This CDR3 contains 14 residues. V shed 8 bases, J shed 1 base, and the junction held 7 bases outside the gene matches. The CDR3 DNA reads TGTGCCAGCACCACGAACAGGGGGAACACTGAAGCTTTCTTT. Translating gives CASTTNRGNTEAFF.

This sequence joins TRBV15 and TRBJ2-4; TRBD2 agrees at 12 bases. The CDR3 length is 16 residues. J lost 8 bases, V lost 2 bases, and 7 bases had no gene match. Germline lookup yields CDR1 LNHNV and CDR2 YYDKDF (reference sequence). The CDR3 spells CATSRQPSGGADIQYF. The CDR3 coding sequence is TGTGCCACCAGCAGACAACCTAGCGGGGGGGCGGACATTCAGTACTTC.

V is TRBV2 and J is TRBJ2-4, with 9 bases lining up with TRBD1. CDR1 and CDR2 from the germline V gene are SNHLY and FYNNEI. J was trimmed by 0 bases and V by 4 bases; bases with no gene match: 10. The CDR3 totals 18 residues. The CDR3 loop reads CASSAVTGGTSAKNIQYF. For the CDR3, the DNA is TGTGCCAGCAGTGCCGTGACAGGGGGTACCTCAGCCAAAAACATTCAGTACTTC.